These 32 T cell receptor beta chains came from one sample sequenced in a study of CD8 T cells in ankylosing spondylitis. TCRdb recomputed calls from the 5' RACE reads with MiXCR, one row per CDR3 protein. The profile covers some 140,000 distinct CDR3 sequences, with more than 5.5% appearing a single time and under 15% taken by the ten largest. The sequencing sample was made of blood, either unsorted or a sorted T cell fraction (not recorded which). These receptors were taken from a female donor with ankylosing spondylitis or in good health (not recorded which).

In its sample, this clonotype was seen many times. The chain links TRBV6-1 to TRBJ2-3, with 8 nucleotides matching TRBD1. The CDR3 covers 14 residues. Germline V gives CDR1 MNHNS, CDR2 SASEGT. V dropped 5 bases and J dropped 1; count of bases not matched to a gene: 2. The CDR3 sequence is CASSRQGRTDTQYF. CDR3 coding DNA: TGTGCCAGCAGTCGACAGGGGCGCACAGATACGCAGTATTTT.

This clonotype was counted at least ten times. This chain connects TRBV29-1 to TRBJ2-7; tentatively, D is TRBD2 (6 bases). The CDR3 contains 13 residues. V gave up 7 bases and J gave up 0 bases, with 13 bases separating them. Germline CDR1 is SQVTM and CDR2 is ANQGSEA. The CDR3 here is CSALDGSSYEQYF. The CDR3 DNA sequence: TGCAGCGCATTAGACGGGAGCTCCTACGAGCAGTACTTC.

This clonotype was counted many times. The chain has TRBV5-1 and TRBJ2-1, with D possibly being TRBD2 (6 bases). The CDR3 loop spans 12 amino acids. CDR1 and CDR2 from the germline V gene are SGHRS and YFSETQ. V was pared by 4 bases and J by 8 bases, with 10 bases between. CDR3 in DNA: TGCGCCAGCAGCAACGGGGGAGATGAGCAGTTCTTC. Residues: CASSNGGDEQFF.

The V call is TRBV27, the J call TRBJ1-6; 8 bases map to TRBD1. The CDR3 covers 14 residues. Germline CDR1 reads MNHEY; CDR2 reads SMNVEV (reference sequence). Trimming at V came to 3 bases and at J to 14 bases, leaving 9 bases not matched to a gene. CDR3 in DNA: TGTGCCAGCAGTTTTACAGGGGGGTCTAGGGCCCTCCACTTT. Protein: CASSFTGGSRALHF.

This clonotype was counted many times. CDR3 sequence: CASSDYRGRNSPLHF. CDR3 in DNA: TGCGCCAGCAGCGACTACAGGGGCCGGAATTCACCCCTCCACTTT. The rearrangement joins TRBV5-1 to TRBJ1-6; 7 bases map to TRBD1. Unmatched junction bases numbered 8, after V lost 4 bases and J lost 7 bases. CDR1 is SGHRS and CDR2 is YFSETQ in the germline V gene. The CDR3 extends over 15 amino acids.

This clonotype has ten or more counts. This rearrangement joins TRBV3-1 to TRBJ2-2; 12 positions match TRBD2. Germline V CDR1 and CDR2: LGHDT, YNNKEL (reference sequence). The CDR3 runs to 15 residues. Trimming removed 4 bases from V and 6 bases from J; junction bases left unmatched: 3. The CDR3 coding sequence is TGTGCCAGCAGCCGGTCTAGCGGGGGGGCCGGGGAGCTGTTTTTT. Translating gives CASSRSSGGAGELFF.

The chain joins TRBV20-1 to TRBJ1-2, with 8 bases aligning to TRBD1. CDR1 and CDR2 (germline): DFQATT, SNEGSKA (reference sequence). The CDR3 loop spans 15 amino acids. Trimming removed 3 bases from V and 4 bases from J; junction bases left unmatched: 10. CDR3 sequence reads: CSARDPGQAIYGYTF. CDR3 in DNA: TGCAGTGCTAGGGACCCGGGACAGGCAATCTATGGCTACACCTTC.

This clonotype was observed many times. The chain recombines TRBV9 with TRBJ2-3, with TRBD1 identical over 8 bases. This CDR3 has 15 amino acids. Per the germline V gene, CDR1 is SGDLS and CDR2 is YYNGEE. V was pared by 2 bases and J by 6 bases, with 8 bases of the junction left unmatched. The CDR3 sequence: CASSVGQGDFDTQYF. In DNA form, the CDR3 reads TGTGCCAGCAGCGTCGGACAGGGAGACTTCGATACGCAGTATTTT.

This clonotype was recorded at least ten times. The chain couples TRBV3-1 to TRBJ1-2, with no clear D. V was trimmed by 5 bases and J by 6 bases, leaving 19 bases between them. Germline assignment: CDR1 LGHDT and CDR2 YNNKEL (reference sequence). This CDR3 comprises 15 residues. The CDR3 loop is CASSLSVAGINGYTF. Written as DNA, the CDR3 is TGTGCCAGCAGCTTGAGTGTCGCGGGGATCAATGGCTACACCTTC.

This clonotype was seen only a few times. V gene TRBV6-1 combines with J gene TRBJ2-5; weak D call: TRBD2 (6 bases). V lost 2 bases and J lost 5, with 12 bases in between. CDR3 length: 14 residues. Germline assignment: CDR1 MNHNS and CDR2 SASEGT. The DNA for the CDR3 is TGTGCCAGCAGTGAAAGGAGGGTTGATGAGACCCAGTACTTC. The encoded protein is CASSERRVDETQYF.

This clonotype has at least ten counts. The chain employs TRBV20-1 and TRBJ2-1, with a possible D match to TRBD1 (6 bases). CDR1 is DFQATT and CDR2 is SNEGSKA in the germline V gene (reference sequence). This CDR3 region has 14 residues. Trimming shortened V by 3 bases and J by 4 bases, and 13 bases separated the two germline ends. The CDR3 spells CSASEGVGYNEQFF. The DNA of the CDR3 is TGCAGTGCTAGTGAGGGGGTGGGGTACAATGAGCAGTTCTTC.

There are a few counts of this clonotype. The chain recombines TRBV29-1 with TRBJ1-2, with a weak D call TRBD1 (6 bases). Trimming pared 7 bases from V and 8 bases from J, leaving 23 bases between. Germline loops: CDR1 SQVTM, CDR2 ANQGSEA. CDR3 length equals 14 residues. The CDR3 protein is CSAETGHPSGGYTF. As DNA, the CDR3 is TGCAGCGCCGAGACGGGACACCCTAGCGGGGGCTACACCTTC.

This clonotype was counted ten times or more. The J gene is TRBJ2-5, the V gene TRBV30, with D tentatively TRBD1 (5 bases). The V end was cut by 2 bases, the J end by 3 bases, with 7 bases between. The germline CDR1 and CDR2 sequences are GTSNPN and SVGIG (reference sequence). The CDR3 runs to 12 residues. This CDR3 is CAWSPGKETQYF. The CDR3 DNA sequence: TGTGCCTGGAGTCCAGGGAAAGAGACCCAGTACTTC. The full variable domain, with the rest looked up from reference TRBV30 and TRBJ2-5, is SQTIHQWPATLVQPVGSPLSLECTVEGTSNPNLYWYRQAAGRGLQLLFYSVGIGQISSEVPQNLSASRPQDRQFILSSKKLLLSDSGFYLCAWSPGKETQYFGPGTRLLVL.

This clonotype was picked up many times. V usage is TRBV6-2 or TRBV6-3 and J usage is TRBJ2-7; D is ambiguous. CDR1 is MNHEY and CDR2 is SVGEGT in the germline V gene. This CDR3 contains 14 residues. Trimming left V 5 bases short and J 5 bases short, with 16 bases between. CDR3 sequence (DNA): TGTGCCAGCAGTCCCCGGATGGCTAGGGACGAGCAGTACTTC. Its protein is CASSPRMARDEQYF.

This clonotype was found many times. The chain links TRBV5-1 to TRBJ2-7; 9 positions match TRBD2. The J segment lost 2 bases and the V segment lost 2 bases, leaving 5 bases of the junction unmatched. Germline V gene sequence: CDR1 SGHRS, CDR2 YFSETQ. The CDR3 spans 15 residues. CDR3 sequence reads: CASSFERGDTYEQYF. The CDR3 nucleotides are TGCGCCAGCAGCTTCGAGCGGGGGGATACCTACGAGCAGTACTTC.

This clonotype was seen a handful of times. Written as DNA, the CDR3 is TGCGCCAGCAGCTTGTGGGGGTCGAACACTGAAGCTTTCTTT. This translates into CASSLWGSNTEAFF. The genes are TRBV5-1 and TRBJ1-1, with D possibly TRBD1 on 5 matching bases. This CDR3 comprises 14 residues. Germline V gives CDR1 SGHRS, CDR2 YFSETQ. V lost 1 base and J lost 1, with 8 bases in between.

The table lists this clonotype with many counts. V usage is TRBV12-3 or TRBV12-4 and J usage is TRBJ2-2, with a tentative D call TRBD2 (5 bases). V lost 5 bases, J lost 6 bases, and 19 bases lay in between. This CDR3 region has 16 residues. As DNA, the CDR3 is TGTGCCAGCAGTCCACTGTATCCCCACGGGGCCGGGGAGCTGTTTTTT. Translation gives CASSPLYPHGAGELFF.

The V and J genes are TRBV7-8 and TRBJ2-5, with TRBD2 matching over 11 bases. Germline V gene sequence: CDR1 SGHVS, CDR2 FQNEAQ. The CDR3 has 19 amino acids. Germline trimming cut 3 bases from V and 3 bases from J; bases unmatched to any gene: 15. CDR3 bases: TGTGCCAGCAGCTTCCTTACTAGCGGGGGACAACGATTGAAAGAGACCCAGTACTTC. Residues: CASSFLTSGGQRLKETQYF.

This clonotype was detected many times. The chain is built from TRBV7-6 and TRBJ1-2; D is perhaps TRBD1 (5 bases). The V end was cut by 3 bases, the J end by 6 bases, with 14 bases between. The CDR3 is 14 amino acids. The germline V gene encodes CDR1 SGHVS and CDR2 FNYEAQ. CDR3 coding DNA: TGTGCCAGCAGCTTGGGGCCGGGACCAGATGGCTACACCTTC. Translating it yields CASSLGPGPDGYTF.

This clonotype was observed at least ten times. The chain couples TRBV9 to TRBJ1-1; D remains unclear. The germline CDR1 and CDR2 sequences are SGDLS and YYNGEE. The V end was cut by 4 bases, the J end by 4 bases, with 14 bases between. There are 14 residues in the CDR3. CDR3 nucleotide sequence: TGTGCCAGCAGCCCGTACACGGAGGGCACTGAAGCTTTCTTT. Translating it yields CASSPYTEGTEAFF.

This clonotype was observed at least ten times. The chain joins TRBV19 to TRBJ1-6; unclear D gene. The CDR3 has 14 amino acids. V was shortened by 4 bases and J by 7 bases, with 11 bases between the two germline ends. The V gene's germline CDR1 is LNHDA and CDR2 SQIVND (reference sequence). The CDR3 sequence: CASSTTGPNSPLHF. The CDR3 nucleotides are TGTGCCAGTAGTACCACCGGGCCCAATTCACCCCTCCACTTT.

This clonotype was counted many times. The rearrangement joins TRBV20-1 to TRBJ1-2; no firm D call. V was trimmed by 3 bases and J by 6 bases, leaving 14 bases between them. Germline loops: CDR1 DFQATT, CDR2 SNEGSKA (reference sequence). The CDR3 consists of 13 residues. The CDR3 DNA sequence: TGCAGTGCTAGCCGCATCGTGGGTAATGGCTACACCTTC. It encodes CSASRIVGNGYTF.

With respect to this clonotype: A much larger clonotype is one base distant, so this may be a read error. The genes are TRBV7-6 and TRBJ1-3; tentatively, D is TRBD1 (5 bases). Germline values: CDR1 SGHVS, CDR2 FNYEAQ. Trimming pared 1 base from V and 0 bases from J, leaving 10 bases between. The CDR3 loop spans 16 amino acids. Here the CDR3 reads CASSLDRPFSGNTIYF. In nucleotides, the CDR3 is TGTGCCAGCAGCTTAGACAGGCCATTCTCTGGAAACACCATATATTTT.

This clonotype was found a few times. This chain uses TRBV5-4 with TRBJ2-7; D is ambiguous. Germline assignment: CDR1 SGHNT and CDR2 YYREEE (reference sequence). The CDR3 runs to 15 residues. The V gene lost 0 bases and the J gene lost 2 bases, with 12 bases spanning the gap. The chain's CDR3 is CASSLAGRQTYEQYF. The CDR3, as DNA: TGTGCCAGCAGCTTGGCCGGCCGGCAGACCTACGAGCAGTACTTC.

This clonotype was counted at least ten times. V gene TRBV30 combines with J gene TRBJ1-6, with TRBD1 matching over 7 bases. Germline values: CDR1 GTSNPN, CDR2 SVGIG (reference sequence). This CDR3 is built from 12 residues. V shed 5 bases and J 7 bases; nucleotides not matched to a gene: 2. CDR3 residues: CAWDRANSPLHF. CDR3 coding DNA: TGTGCCTGGGACAGGGCGAATTCACCCCTCCACTTT.

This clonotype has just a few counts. The CDR3 region is CSVYGDPPNYGYTF. In nucleotides, the CDR3 is TGCAGCGTTTACGGTGACCCTCCTAACTATGGCTACACCTTC. V and J are TRBV29-1 and TRBJ1-2; no firm D call. This CDR3 is 14 amino acids long. Germline lookup yields CDR1 SQVTM and CDR2 ANQGSEA. The V gene lost 5 bases and the J gene lost 0 bases, with 13 bases spanning the gap.

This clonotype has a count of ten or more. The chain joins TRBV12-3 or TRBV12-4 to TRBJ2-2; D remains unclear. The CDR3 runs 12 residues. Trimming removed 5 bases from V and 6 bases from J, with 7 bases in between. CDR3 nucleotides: TGTGCCAGCAGTACTCATTCCGGGGAGCTGTTTTTT. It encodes CASSTHSGELFF.

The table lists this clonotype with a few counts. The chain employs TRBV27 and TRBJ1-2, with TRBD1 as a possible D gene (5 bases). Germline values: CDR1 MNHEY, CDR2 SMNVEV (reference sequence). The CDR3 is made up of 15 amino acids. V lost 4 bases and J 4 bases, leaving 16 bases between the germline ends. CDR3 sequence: CASSSGPLSGYGYTF. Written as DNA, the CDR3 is TGTGCCAGCAGTTCGGGACCGCTGAGCGGCTATGGCTACACCTTC.

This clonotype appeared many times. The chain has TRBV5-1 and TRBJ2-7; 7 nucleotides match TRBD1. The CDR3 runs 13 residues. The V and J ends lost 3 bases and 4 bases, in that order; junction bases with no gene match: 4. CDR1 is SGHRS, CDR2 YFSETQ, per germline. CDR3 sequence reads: CASSSGTDYEQYF. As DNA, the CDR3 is TGCGCCAGCAGCTCCGGGACAGATTACGAGCAGTACTTC.

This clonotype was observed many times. CDR3 in DNA: TGTGCCAGCAGCTTCTTACTAGCGGGGACCGGGGAGCTGTTTTTT. Residues: CASSFLLAGTGELFF. The chain carries TRBV7-8 and TRBJ2-2; 10 positions agree with TRBD2. Trimming cost V 3 bases and J 5 bases; bases outside gene matches: 3. Germline V lookup: CDR1 SGHVS, CDR2 FQNEAQ. The CDR3 has 15 residues.

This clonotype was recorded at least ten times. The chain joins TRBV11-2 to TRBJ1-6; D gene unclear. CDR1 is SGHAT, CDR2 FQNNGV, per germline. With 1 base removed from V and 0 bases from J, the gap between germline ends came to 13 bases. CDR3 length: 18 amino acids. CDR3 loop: CASSLGPHRGSYNSPLHF. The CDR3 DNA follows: TGTGCCAGCAGCTTAGGCCCCCATCGGGGCTCCTATAATTCACCCCTCCACTTT. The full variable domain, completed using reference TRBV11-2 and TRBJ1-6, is EAGVAQSPRYKIIEKRQSVAFWCNPISGHATLYWYQQILGQGPKLLIQFQNNGVVDDSQLPKDRFSAERLKGVDSTLKIQPAKLEDSAVYLCASSLGPHRGSYNSPLHFGNGTRLTVT.

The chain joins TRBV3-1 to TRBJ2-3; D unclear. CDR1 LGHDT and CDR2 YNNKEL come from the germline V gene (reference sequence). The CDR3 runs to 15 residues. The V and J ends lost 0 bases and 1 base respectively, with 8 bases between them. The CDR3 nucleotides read TGTGCCAGCAGCCAAGAGCTAGTCGGCACAGATACGCAGTATTTT. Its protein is CASSQELVGTDTQYF.